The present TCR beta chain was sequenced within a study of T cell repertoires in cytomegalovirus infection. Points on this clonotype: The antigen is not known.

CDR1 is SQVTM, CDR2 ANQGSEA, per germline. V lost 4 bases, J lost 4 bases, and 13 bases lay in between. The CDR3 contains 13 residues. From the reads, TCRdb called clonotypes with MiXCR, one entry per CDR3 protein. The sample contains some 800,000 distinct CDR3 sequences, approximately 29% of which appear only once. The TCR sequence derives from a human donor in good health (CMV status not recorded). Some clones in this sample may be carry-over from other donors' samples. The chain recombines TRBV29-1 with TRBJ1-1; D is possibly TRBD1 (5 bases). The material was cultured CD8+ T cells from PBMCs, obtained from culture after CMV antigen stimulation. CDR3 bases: TGCAGCGTTGTCCCCAGGGAAGGCACTGAAGCTTTCTTT. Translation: CSVVPREGTEAFF.